These 18 T cell receptor beta chains share one sample of origin, sequenced in a study of cytomegalovirus exposure and HLA in healthy donors. Primers for the PCR totalled 60 Vbeta and 13 Jbeta. Clones were sequenced by immunoSEQ multiplex PCR, and TCRdb holds only the in-frame ones, with some missing. The table lists about 65,000 clones, around 80% of them singletons. The sample was PBMCs. The receptors were gathered from a girl aged 5 to 17 in good health and CMV-seropositive.

On this clone itself: The junction departs from the called germline gene at one end, perhaps through a read error. The chain couples TRBV6-5 to TRBJ2-1; D is uncertain. Germline V lookup: CDR1 MNHEY, CDR2 SVGAGI. The CDR3 runs to 12 residues. DNA for the CDR3: TGTGCCAGCAGTTACTGGGCCGGTGCCCCCGTCTTC. It specifies CASSYWAGAPVF.

V usage is TRBV7-9 and J usage is TRBJ2-7; unclear D gene. Germline loops: CDR1 SEHNR, CDR2 FQNEAQ (reference sequence). V gave up 1 base and J gave up 2 bases, with 9 bases separating them. The CDR3 is 14 residues long. The CDR3 spells CASSLEGSAYEQYF. In nucleotides, the CDR3 is TGTGCCAGCAGCTTAGAAGGCAGCGCCTACGAGCAGTACTTC.

This sequence joins TRBV25-1 and TRBJ1-5; tentative D call: TRBD1 (5 bases). Between the trimmed V and J ends, which lost 5 bases and 0 bases, there was a span of 14 bases. The CDR3 consists of 16 residues. Germline CDR1 is MGHDK and CDR2 is SYGVNS. The CDR3 here is CASSPHSDSSNQPQHF. CDR3 in DNA: TGTGCCAGCAGTCCCCACTCTGACAGTAGCAATCAGCCCCAGCATTTT. The full variable domain, in which reference TRBV25-1 and TRBJ1-5 provide the parts outside the CDR3, is EADIYQTPRYLVIGTGKKITLECSQTMGHDKMYWYQQDPGMELHLIHYSYGVNSTEKGDLSSESTVSRIRTEHFPLTLESARPSHTSQYLCASSPHSDSSNQPQHFGDGTRLSIL.

CDR3 protein: CASRWTDGNSYTF. The CDR3 DNA reads TGTGCCAGCAGGTGGACGGACGGGAATAGCTACACCTTC. The V and J genes are TRBV28 and TRBJ1-2; D gene unclear. The CDR3 consists of 13 residues. Per the germline V gene, CDR1 is MDHEN and CDR2 is SYDVKM. Trimming stripped 6 bases from V and 9 bases from J, with 17 bases between.

The chain carries TRBV12-5 and TRBJ1-1; D gene unclear. Deletions cut 1 base from V and 1 base from J, with 10 bases between. Germline V CDR1 and CDR2: LGHNT, FRNRAP. This CDR3 spans 15 amino acids. The CDR3 DNA reads as TGTGCTAGTGGTTTGGGGGTTGGAGCGAACACTGAAGCTTTCTTT. It encodes CASGLGVGANTEAFF. Filled out from reference TRBV12-5 and TRBJ1-1, the complete variable domain reads DARVTQTPRHKVTEMGQEVTMRCQPILGHNTVFWYRQTMMQGLELLAYFRNRAPLDDSGMPKDRFSAEMPDATLATLKIQPSEPRDSAVYFCASGLGVGANTEAFFGQGTRLTVV.

The chain links TRBV6-4 to TRBJ2-3, with 9 bases matching TRBD2. The CDR3 spans 16 residues. The J segment lost 5 bases and the V segment lost 3 bases, leaving 9 bases of the junction unmatched. From germline, CDR1 is MRHNA and CDR2 SNTAGT. The CDR3 region has the DNA TGTGCCAGCAGTGAACGAGGGACTAGCAACGTAGATACGCAGTATTTT. This gives the protein CASSERGTSNVDTQYF.

The chain has TRBV7-8 and TRBJ1-4; tentatively, D is TRBD1 (5 bases). The CDR3 spans 15 residues. V was trimmed by 5 bases and J by 8 bases, leaving 18 bases between them. The germline V gene encodes CDR1 SGHVS and CDR2 FQNEAQ. Written as DNA, the CDR3 is TGTGCCAGCAGCCCCAATGGGGGGGTGTTGGAAAAACTGTTTTTT. This translates into CASSPNGGVLEKLFF.

This rearrangement joins TRBV27 to TRBJ2-5; TRBD1 might be the D (5 bases). CDR3 length equals 13 residues. Trimming removed 7 bases at V and 5 bases at J, with 14 bases between. Germline loops: CDR1 MNHEY, CDR2 SMNVEV (reference sequence). CDR3 protein: CASTGQLGETQYF. DNA of the CDR3: TGTGCCAGCACCGGACAATTGGGGGAGACCCAGTACTTC.

The CDR3 reads CAWRLLDSGNTIYF. CDR3 coding DNA: TGTGCCTGGCGACTCCTAGACTCTGGAAACACCATATATTTT. The chain couples TRBV30 to TRBJ1-3; D gene unclear. Trimming pared 5 bases from V and 0 bases from J, leaving 11 bases between. Germline V gene data show CDR1 as GTSNPN and CDR2 as SVGIG (reference sequence). The length of the CDR3 is 14 residues.

This clone was found once. The genes are TRBV7-9 and TRBJ2-1, with no clear D. The germline gives CDR1 SEHNR, CDR2 FQNEAQ (reference sequence). The CDR3 spans 14 residues. Trimming took 3 bases from V and 0 from J, leaving 6 bases between them. CDR3 sequence (DNA): TGTGCCAGCAGCTTCGAGAGCTCCTACAATGAGCAGTTCTTC. Its translation: CASSFESSYNEQFF.

The J gene is TRBJ1-2, the V gene TRBV10-3, with TRBD1 identical over 8 bases. The V gene's germline CDR1 is ENHRY and CDR2 SYGVKD. The CDR3 has 17 amino acids. V dropped 4 bases and J dropped 4; count of bases not matched to a gene: 14. The CDR3 is CAISGLGDRTTFYGYTF. The CDR3 nucleotides are TGTGCCATCAGTGGGCTGGGGGACAGGACAACATTCTATGGCTACACCTTC.

The gene calls are TRBV2 and TRBJ2-1; D may be TRBD1 (5 bases). V shed 8 bases and J shed 10 bases, with 15 bases lying between them. This CDR3 is 12 amino acids long. Germline CDR1 is SNHLY and CDR2 is FYNNEI. In DNA form, the CDR3 reads TGTGCCAGCCAAACGATCACAGGCGAGCAGTTCTTC. It is translated as CASQTITGEQFF.

This sequence joins TRBV27 and TRBJ1-1; tentatively, D is TRBD1 (6 bases). From germline, CDR1 is MNHEY and CDR2 SMNVEV (reference sequence). The germline V and J ends were trimmed by 5 bases and 5 bases, with 15 bases remaining between them. The CDR3 contains 14 residues. The CDR3 sequence is CASSPAGGPTEAFF. The DNA of the CDR3 is TGTGCCAGCAGTCCCGCGGGGGGGCCAACTGAAGCTTTCTTT.

The chain employs TRBV5-1 and TRBJ2-5; the D is unclear. CDR3 length equals 15 residues. V lost 8 bases to trimming and J lost 0 bases, with 17 bases between them. Germline V gene data show CDR1 as SGHRS and CDR2 as YFSETQ. As DNA, the CDR3 is TGCGCCAGTAAACCGTCTGCCTACCACCAAGAGACCCAGTACTTC. Translating gives CASKPSAYHQETQYF.

The chain recombines TRBV19 with TRBJ1-1, with no clear D. This CDR3 region has 13 residues. Germline assignment: CDR1 LNHDA and CDR2 SQIVND (reference sequence). V lost 2 bases, J lost 1 base, and 5 bases lay in between. This chain's CDR3 is CASSISTNTEAFF. CDR3 DNA: TGTGCCAGTAGTATAAGCACGAACACTGAAGCTTTCTTT. Together with reference TRBV19 and TRBJ1-1, the CDR3 gives the full variable domain: DGGITQSPKYLFRKEGQNVTLSCEQNLNHDAMYWYRQDPGQGLRLIYYSQIVNDFQKGDIAEGYSVSREKKESFPLTVTSAQKNPTAFYLCASSISTNTEAFFGQGTRLTVV.

The chain carries TRBV6-5 and TRBJ1-1, with 7 bases aligning to TRBD1. V gave up 8 bases and J gave up 3 bases; unmatched junction bases: 6. Germline values: CDR1 MNHEY, CDR2 SVGAGI. The length of the CDR3 is 13 residues. The DNA for the CDR3 is TGTGCCAGCGGTTGGCAGGGGGACACTGAAGCTTTCTTT. Its protein is CASGWQGDTEAFF.

The chain employs TRBV25-1 and TRBJ2-5, with 9 bases that match TRBD2. Germline CDR1 MGHDK, CDR2 SYGVNS. There are 12 residues in the CDR3. V was clipped by 8 bases and J by 5 bases; unmatched bases: 3. In DNA form, the CDR3 reads TGTGCCAGCGTTAGCGGGGGTGAGACCCAGTACTTC. Protein sequence: CASVSGGETQYF.

The CDR3: CASREGTRVYEQYF. The CDR3 DNA reads TGTGCCAGCAGAGAGGGGACTAGAGTGTACGAGCAGTACTTC. This chain links TRBV6-1 with TRBJ2-7, with 8 nucleotides matching TRBD2. V lost 6 bases and J lost 4; bases outside the gene matches: 8. The CDR3 has 14 amino acids. In germline, CDR1 is MNHNS, CDR2 SASEGT.